The 23 T cell receptor beta chains listed next were all sequenced from one sample in a study of beta chain features in type 1 diabetes. Points from the study as a whole: Moderately but significantly shorter TCRB CDR3s were found in Type 1 diabetes patients in all four CD4+ subsets.

Their specific antigens are unknown. cDNA synthesis used the whole RNA isolate, giving expressed TCRB sequences. Some clones are missing from TCRdb's copy, which holds only in-frame ones; the method was immunoSEQ multiplex PCR. In the table there are 95,000 to 150,000 clones, roughly 17% of which are singletons. The material sequenced was central memory CD4+ T cells from blood. All receptors derive from a man aged 30-40 years with type 1 diabetes.

In its sample, this clone was seen a few times. The chain links TRBV28 to TRBJ1-6, with D possibly being TRBD1 (5 bases). CDR1 is MDHEN and CDR2 is SYDVKM in the germline V gene. V was clipped by 6 bases and J by 12 bases, with 15 bases between them. The CDR3 is 13 amino acids. CDR3 protein: CASSPGAGLPLHF. CDR3 DNA: TGTGCCAGCAGCCCTGGGGCGGGCCTACCCCTCCACTTT.

The CDR3 reads CASSLVGSSYEQYF. The CDR3 DNA reads as TGTGCCAGCAGCTTAGTCGGTAGCTCCTACGAGCAGTACTTC. This chain uses TRBV7-2 with TRBJ2-7; D gene uncertain. CDR1 and CDR2 (germline): SGHTA, FQGNSA. Trimming removed 1 base at V and 0 bases at J, with 7 bases between. The CDR3 length is 14 residues.

The rearrangement uses TRBV7-2 and TRBJ2-7; D is perhaps TRBD1 (6 bases). This CDR3 is 13 amino acids long. Trimming cost V 8 bases and J 2 bases, with 13 bases left between them. The germline V gene encodes CDR1 SGHTA and CDR2 FQGNSA. CDR3 loop: CASRAWDTYEQYF. The CDR3 DNA follows: TGTGCCAGCCGGGCCTGGGACACCTACGAGCAGTACTTC. Together with reference TRBV7-2 and TRBJ2-7, the CDR3 gives the full variable domain: GAGVSQSPSNKVTEKGKDVELRCDPISGHTALYWYRQSLGQGLEFLIYFQGNSAPDKSGLPSDRFSAERTGGSVSTLTIQRTQQEDSAVYLCASRAWDTYEQYFGPGTRLTVT.

This chain uses TRBV28 with TRBJ2-7, with a possible D match to TRBD1 (5 bases). With 3 bases removed from V and 5 bases from J, the gap between germline ends came to 26 bases. CDR1 is MDHEN, CDR2 SYDVKM, per germline. The CDR3 has 18 residues. The CDR3 DNA follows: TGTGCCAGCAGTTTGGTCATTGACAGACATCCTCCCGAACACGAGCAGTACTTC. This codes for CASSLVIDRHPPEHEQYF.

The chain links TRBV4-3 to TRBJ2-5; TRBD2 agrees at 8 bases. This CDR3 has 14 residues. Germline lookup yields CDR1 LGHNA and CDR2 YSLEER. Trimming took 4 bases from V and 4 from J; bases not matched to a gene: 5. For the CDR3, the DNA is TGCGCCAGCAGCCCGAACGGGGGGGCAGAGACCCAGTACTTC. This sequence encodes CASSPNGGAETQYF.

This sequence joins TRBV18 and TRBJ2-3; 10 bases are a match to TRBD2. There are 15 residues in the CDR3. CDR1 KGHSH and CDR2 LQKENI come from the germline V gene. V dropped 2 bases and J dropped 6; count of bases not matched to a gene: 5. The DNA for the CDR3 is TGTGCCAGCTCACCATATACTAGCGGGGTTGATACGCAGTATTTT. Translated: CASSPYTSGVDTQYF.

The chain joins TRBV30 to TRBJ2-5, with D possibly being TRBD1 (6 bases). V dropped 4 bases and J dropped 1 base, with 7 bases sitting between them. Germline V gene sequence: CDR1 GTSNPN, CDR2 SVGIG (reference sequence). The CDR3 extends over 12 amino acids. The CDR3: CAWNRVQETQYF. CDR3 bases: TGTGCCTGGAACAGGGTCCAAGAGACCCAGTACTTC.

In its sample, this clone was seen a few times. The chain joins TRBV4-2 to TRBJ2-7, with TRBD1 matching 8 bases. The CDR3 runs to 15 residues. CDR1 LGHNA and CDR2 YNFKEQ come from the germline V gene. V was pared by 1 base and J by 2 bases, with 4 bases of the junction left unmatched. In nucleotides, the CDR3 is TGTGCCAGCAGCCAAGGGACAGGGAAAACCTACGAGCAGTACTTC. This sequence encodes CASSQGTGKTYEQYF.

The CDR3 loop reads CASSFAASGGTDTQYF. CDR3 DNA sequence: TGTGCCAGCAGCTTCGCGGCTAGCGGGGGCACAGATACGCAGTATTTT. The gene calls are TRBV11-2 and TRBJ2-3; 9 bases agree with TRBD2. V trimming: 3 bases; J trimming: 1 base; junction bases outside the gene matches: 5. The CDR3 is 16 residues long. CDR1 is SGHAT and CDR2 is FQNNGV in the germline V gene.

V usage is TRBV4-2 and J usage is TRBJ2-1; 7 bases are a match to TRBD2. Trimming removed 0 bases from V and 6 bases from J; junction bases left unmatched: 11. From germline, CDR1 is LGHNA and CDR2 YNFKEQ. The CDR3 is 17 amino acids. The CDR3 loop is CASSQDLRTRGGNEQFF. CDR3 DNA sequence: TGTGCCAGCAGCCAAGATTTAAGAACTCGCGGGGGCAATGAGCAGTTCTTC.

This clone came up a few times. The rearrangement joins TRBV28 to TRBJ2-1, with D possibly being TRBD2 (5 bases). The CDR3 has 15 amino acids. Germline assignment: CDR1 MDHEN and CDR2 SYDVKM. The germline V and J ends were trimmed by 3 bases and 5 bases, with 14 bases remaining between them. This CDR3 reads CASSLSGRPNNEQFF. Written as DNA, the CDR3 is TGTGCCAGCAGTTTGAGCGGTCGCCCGAACAATGAGCAGTTCTTC.

The chain links TRBV7-2 to TRBJ1-1, with 8 nucleotides matching TRBD1. The germline gives CDR1 SGHTA, CDR2 FQGNSA. With 6 bases clipped from V and 1 base from J, the junction kept 4 bases outside the gene matches. This CDR3 is built from 14 residues. CDR3 region: CASRRGTGNTEAFF. As DNA, the CDR3 is TGTGCCAGCAGAAGGGGGACAGGGAACACTGAAGCTTTCTTT.

Concerning this clone itself: A far larger clone is off by one base, so a read error is likely. The sample holds other DNA sequences that translate to the same CDR3. The chain is built from TRBV7-6 and TRBJ2-5; D is ambiguous. Germline V gene data show CDR1 as SGHVS and CDR2 as FNYEAQ. Trimming stripped 4 bases from V and 2 bases from J, with 2 bases between. The length of the CDR3 is 11 residues. CDR3 sequence reads: CASSSQETQYF. In nucleotides, the CDR3 is TGTGCCAGCAGCTCTCAAGAGACCCAGTACTTC.

This clone was counted between two and nine times. The same CDR3 also results from other DNA sequences found in this sample. The J gene is TRBJ2-5, the V gene TRBV29-1; 7 positions match TRBD1. The CDR3 is 13 amino acids. The V and J ends lost 6 bases and 4 bases, in that order; junction bases with no gene match: 8. Germline-derived CDR1 and CDR2 are SQVTM and ANQGSEA. CDR3 in amino acids: CSVGWGQRETQYF. The CDR3 coding sequence is TGCAGCGTGGGTTGGGGACAGCGAGAGACCCAGTACTTC.

This clone was picked up one time. This chain connects TRBV27 to TRBJ1-1, with 7 bases aligning to TRBD1. Germline V CDR1 and CDR2: MNHEY, SMNVEV (reference sequence). With 3 bases clipped from V and 5 bases from J, the junction kept 3 bases outside the gene matches. The CDR3 loop spans 13 amino acids. Here the CDR3 reads CASSFNRGTEAFF. The CDR3 DNA reads as TGTGCCAGCAGTTTCAACAGGGGAACTGAAGCTTTCTTT.

V and J are TRBV9 and TRBJ2-3, with TRBD2 as a possible D gene (5 bases). The CDR3 is made up of 14 amino acids. Germline lookup yields CDR1 SGDLS and CDR2 YYNGEE. Trimming took off 0 bases at V and 8 bases at J, with 13 bases between the two ends. The CDR3 spells CASSVGEGRGTQYF. CDR3 bases: TGTGCCAGCAGCGTAGGAGAAGGACGGGGTACGCAGTATTTT.

The chain uses TRBV7-9 and TRBJ2-5; the D gene is possibly TRBD2 (7 bases). Germline CDR1 reads SEHNR; CDR2 reads FQNEAQ (reference sequence). V lost 4 bases to trimming and J lost 1 base, with 10 bases between them. CDR3 length: 14 residues. The CDR3 region has the DNA TGTGCCAGCAGCTCGCGGGGGCTCCAAGAGACCCAGTACTTC. Residues: CASSSRGLQETQYF. Looking up the rest from reference TRBV7-9 and TRBJ2-5 gives the full variable domain: DTGVSQNPRHKITKRGQNVTFRCDPISEHNRLYWYRQTLGQGPEFLTYFQNEAQLEKSRLLSDRFSAERPKGSFSTLEIQRTEQGDSAMYLCASSSRGLQETQYFGPGTRLLVL.

The chain recombines TRBV9 with TRBJ2-1; possible D gene TRBD2, 7 bases. The CDR3 has 18 amino acids. V lost 4 bases to trimming and J lost 2 bases, with 22 bases between them. CDR1 is SGDLS, CDR2 YYNGEE, per germline. As DNA, the CDR3 is TGTGCCAGCAGCTCCAGGAGGGAGGGGGGGGCCCCCTACAATGAGCAGTTCTTC. Its protein product is CASSSRREGGAPYNEQFF.

In its sample, this clone was seen once. The gene calls are TRBV9 and TRBJ2-5, with D tentatively TRBD1 (6 bases). Trimming removed 0 bases from V and 5 bases from J, with 14 bases in between. CDR1 and CDR2 (germline): SGDLS, YYNGEE. The CDR3 sequence is 15 residues long. CDR3 sequence (DNA): TGTGCCAGCAGCGTAGGTCCAGGGGAGAGGGAGACCCAGTACTTC. Its translation: CASSVGPGERETQYF.

The rearrangement links TRBV5-1 to TRBJ1-1, with 8 bases identical to TRBD1. V lost 2 bases to trimming and J lost 5 bases; unmatched junction nucleotides: 5. This CDR3 has 14 residues. Germline V gives CDR1 SGHRS, CDR2 YFSETQ. The CDR3 loop reads CASSFGQGVTEAFF. The CDR3 DNA is TGCGCCAGCAGCTTTGGACAGGGCGTTACTGAAGCTTTCTTT.

This clone was recorded at least ten times. The chain joins TRBV18 to TRBJ1-2; possibly TRBD1 for D (5 bases). Trimming shortened V by 7 bases and J by 4 bases, and 16 bases separated the two germline ends. The CDR3 spans 14 residues. CDR1 and CDR2 from the germline V gene are KGHSH and LQKENI. CDR3 sequence reads: CASFTGQGFYGYTF. CDR3 in DNA: TGTGCCAGCTTCACCGGACAAGGGTTCTATGGCTACACCTTC.

The chain couples TRBV11-2 to TRBJ2-5; the D is unclear. Germline CDR1 reads SGHAT; CDR2 reads FQNNGV. The CDR3 runs to 11 residues. The V and J ends lost 2 bases and 5 bases respectively, with 3 bases between them. CDR3 in amino acids: CASSLMETQYF. The CDR3 region has the DNA TGTGCCAGCAGCTTAATGGAGACCCAGTACTTC.

In its sample, this clone was seen a few times. The chain employs TRBV28 and TRBJ1-2; possibly TRBD1 for D (6 bases). This CDR3 is 13 amino acids long. The germline gives CDR1 MDHEN, CDR2 SYDVKM. V was trimmed by 6 bases and J by 4 bases, leaving 12 bases between them. CDR3 loop: CASSQQGTYGYTF. The DNA for the CDR3 is TGTGCCAGCAGCCAACAGGGAACCTATGGCTACACCTTC.